What follows are 24 T cell receptor beta chains derived from one specimen sequenced in a study of human T cells and chemical hapten exposure. TCRdb re-analysed the RACE reads in MiXCR, keeping a single row per CDR3 protein. The sample has 300,000 to 400,000 distinct CDR3 sequences; around 5.5% are singletons. Time point indicated: pre-sensitization, week 0. The treatment was: therapeutic diphenylcyclopropenone sensitization with weekly scalp DPC. The sequenced sample was whole blood, obtained in connection with sensitization to the hapten diphenylcyclopropenone (DPC). These receptors came from a woman in her 50s with alopecia areata. Some clones in this sample may be carry-over from other donors' samples.

This clonotype was recorded at least ten times. The rearrangement joins TRBV28 to TRBJ2-6; 7 bases are a match to TRBD1. The CDR3 sequence is 14 residues long. Germline-derived CDR1 and CDR2 are MDHEN and SYDVKM. V shed 4 bases and J 8 bases; nucleotides not matched to a gene: 5. The CDR3 sequence is CASSSTGDTNVLTF. The DNA for the CDR3 is TGTGCCAGCAGTTCCACAGGGGATACCAACGTCCTGACTTTC.

This clonotype was seen at least ten times. CDR3 sequence (DNA): TGTGCCAGCAGCTTACTAAGCGGGACTAGCCTCGCCAATGAGCAGTTCTTC. Translating it yields CASSLLSGTSLANEQFF. The chain employs TRBV11-2 and TRBJ2-1, with 9 nucleotides matching TRBD2. Germline lookup yields CDR1 SGHAT and CDR2 FQNNGV. This CDR3 has 17 residues. J gave up 6 bases and V 2 bases, and 11 bases lay outside the gene matches.

This clonotype was found many times. The chain recombines TRBV20-1 with TRBJ1-2; D is perhaps TRBD1 (6 bases). The V and J ends lost 5 bases and 8 bases respectively, with 21 bases between them. CDR1 is DFQATT, CDR2 SNEGSKA, per germline (reference sequence). The CDR3 is 14 amino acids. The CDR3 DNA reads as TGCAGTGCTGGAGCTAAACAGGGTTTAGGCGGCTACACCTTC. Translation: CSAGAKQGLGGYTF.

V and J are TRBV2 and TRBJ1-1, with D possibly being TRBD1 (5 bases). CDR1 SNHLY and CDR2 FYNNEI come from the germline V gene. Trimming stripped 4 bases from V and 5 bases from J, with 14 bases between. The CDR3 is 14 amino acids. Here the CDR3 DNA reads TGTGCCAGCAGTGTGAAAGGGGCACGAACTGAAGCTTTCTTT. Translated, it gives CASSVKGARTEAFF.

This chain uses TRBV6-2 or TRBV6-3 with TRBJ2-2, with 10 nucleotides matching TRBD2. CDR3 size: 17 residues. J lost 1 base, V lost 4 bases, and 6 bases had no gene match. Germline lookup yields CDR1 MNHEY and CDR2 SVGEGT. CDR3: CASSSTWTSGNTGELFF. CDR3 bases: TGTGCCAGCAGTTCAACTTGGACTAGCGGGAACACCGGGGAGCTGTTTTTT.

V gene TRBV9 combines with J gene TRBJ1-1, with D possibly being TRBD1 (6 bases). The germline gives CDR1 SGDLS, CDR2 YYNGEE. Trimming shortened V by 2 bases and J by 3 bases, and 11 bases separated the two germline ends. This CDR3 contains 14 residues. The CDR3 here is CASSVTGYDTEAFF. The CDR3, as DNA: TGTGCCAGCAGCGTTACAGGGTATGACACTGAAGCTTTCTTT.

The sample holds many counts of this clonotype. V and J are TRBV29-1 and TRBJ2-1, with D tentatively TRBD1 or TRBD2 (7 bases each). The germline gives CDR1 SQVTM, CDR2 ANQGSEA. Trimming left V 6 bases short and J 0 bases short, with 15 bases between. The CDR3 runs 15 residues. CDR3 residues: CSVPRGGLSYNEQFF. CDR3 nucleotides: TGCAGCGTCCCCAGGGGGGGACTCTCCTACAATGAGCAGTTCTTC.

This clonotype was counted only a few times. The J gene is TRBJ1-4, the V gene TRBV4-2, with D tentatively TRBD1 (6 bases). The V gene lost 4 bases and the J gene lost 4 bases, with 10 bases spanning the gap. Germline V lookup: CDR1 LGHNA, CDR2 YNFKEQ. The CDR3 covers 14 residues. The CDR3 bases are TGTGCCAGCAGCCTGGGACAACGTAATGAAAAACTGTTTTTT. Translating gives CASSLGQRNEKLFF.

This clonotype was seen a few times. The chain recombines TRBV25-1 with TRBJ1-5; possibly TRBD1 for D (5 bases). With 8 bases removed from V and 7 bases from J, the gap between germline ends came to 18 bases. CDR1 MGHDK and CDR2 SYGVNS come from the germline V gene. The CDR3 spans 14 residues. DNA for the CDR3: TGTGCCAGCGCCCCCCTCGGGGGAAAACAGCCCCAGCATTTT. It encodes CASAPLGGKQPQHF.

This sequence joins TRBV30 and TRBJ2-6, with a tentative D call TRBD1 (6 bases). V lost 3 bases to trimming and J lost 1 base, with 16 bases between them. The CDR3 length is 17 residues. Germline V CDR1 and CDR2: GTSNPN, SVGIG (reference sequence). Here the CDR3 DNA reads TGTGCCTGGAGCAAGACAGGCCTGTCGTCTGGGGCCAACGTCCTGACTTTC. Its translation is CAWSKTGLSSGANVLTF.

This clonotype occurred a few times. This chain uses TRBV4-2 with TRBJ2-2, with TRBD1 identical over 7 bases. CDR1 and CDR2 (germline): LGHNA, YNFKEQ. V was clipped by 3 bases and J by 9 bases; unmatched bases: 4. The CDR3 loop spans 13 amino acids. The CDR3 DNA follows: TGTGCCAGCAGCCAGACAGGGACCCGGGAGCTGTTTTTT. It encodes CASSQTGTRELFF.

A note on this clonotype: Possible read error: a much larger clone is one base away. The chain has TRBV9 and TRBJ2-2; D remains unclear. The V end was cut by 0 bases, the J end by 6 bases, with 15 bases between. The CDR3 is 16 amino acids. Germline loops: CDR1 SGDLS, CDR2 YYNGEE. CDR3 protein: CASSVDPGPEAGELFF. In nucleotides, the CDR3 is TGTGCCAGCAGCGTAGATCCAGGACCAGAAGCCGGGGAGCTGTTTTTT.

This clonotype was recorded at least ten times. The chain joins TRBV12-3 or TRBV12-4 to TRBJ2-3; tentatively, D is TRBD1 (5 bases). V was trimmed by 6 bases and J by 3 bases, leaving 13 bases between them. The CDR3 totals 14 residues. In DNA, the CDR3 is TGTGCCAGCAGGCTCAGGGTAGGGACAGATACGCAGTATTTT. This gives the protein CASRLRVGTDTQYF.

The V call is TRBV29-1, the J call TRBJ1-2, with TRBD1 identical over 9 bases. Germline CDR1 reads SQVTM; CDR2 reads ANQGSEA. The V and J ends lost 7 bases and 0 bases, in that order; junction bases with no gene match: 6. The CDR3 totals 14 residues. CDR3 protein: CSARGTGTNYGYTF. As DNA, the CDR3 is TGCAGCGCTAGAGGGACAGGGACTAACTATGGCTACACCTTC.

This clonotype was observed at least ten times. The chain recombines TRBV27 with TRBJ2-7, with 11 bases that match TRBD2. Germline trimming cut 5 bases from V and 6 bases from J; bases unmatched to any gene: 9. CDR3 length: 15 residues. Looked up from germline, CDR1 is MNHEY and CDR2 is SMNVEV (reference sequence). CDR3 residues: CASSDGLAGPSEQYF. In DNA form, the CDR3 reads TGTGCCAGCAGTGATGGACTAGCGGGCCCGTCCGAGCAGTACTTC.

This clonotype appeared many times. The chain couples TRBV6-5 to TRBJ1-5; D ambiguous. This CDR3 has 14 residues. Per germline, CDR1 MNHEY and CDR2 SVGAGI. V shed 4 bases and J shed 2 bases, with 9 bases lying between them. The CDR3 DNA is TGTGCCAGCAGTTTGGTTCATGGCAATCAGCCCCAGCATTTT. Its translation: CASSLVHGNQPQHF.

In this sample, this clonotype turned up many times. The rearrangement joins TRBV5-1 to TRBJ1-5; tentative D call: TRBD1 (5 bases). The CDR3 loop spans 13 amino acids. Trimming shortened V by 0 bases and J by 6 bases, and 7 bases separated the two germline ends. CDR1 SGHRS and CDR2 YFSETQ come from the germline V gene. The DNA of the CDR3 is TGCGCCAGCAGCTTGGAAAGGGGTCAGCCCCAGCATTTT. Protein sequence: CASSLERGQPQHF. The full variable domain, its missing parts supplied by reference TRBV5-1 and TRBJ1-5, is KAGVTQTPRYLIKTRGQQVTLSCSPISGHRSVSWYQQTPGQGLQFLFEYFSETQRNKGNFPGRFSGRQFSNSRSEMNVSTLELGDSALYLCASSLERGQPQHFGDGTRLSIL.

This clonotype was picked up a small number of times. A read error may produce the germline difference seen at one junction end. The chain couples TRBV29-1 to TRBJ2-1, with 13 bases that match TRBD2. Per the germline V gene, CDR1 is SQVTM and CDR2 is ANQGSEA. The CDR3 length is 13 residues. CDR3 nucleotide sequence: TGCAGCGCTGAAGCAGGGACTAGCGGGAAGCAGTTCTTC. Its translation: CSAEAGTSGKQFF.

This clonotype was seen more than once but under ten times. The CDR3 spells CASSLDDSSDEQFF. The DNA for the CDR3 is TGTGCCAGCAGCTTAGATGACTCGTCCGATGAGCAGTTCTTC. The V gene is TRBV7-8, the J gene TRBJ2-1; D not resolved. Trimming took off 1 base at V and 8 bases at J, with 12 bases between the two ends. The CDR3 is made up of 14 amino acids. Germline V gives CDR1 SGHVS, CDR2 FQNEAQ.

The rearrangement uses TRBV7-8 and TRBJ1-1; a possible D gene is TRBD1 (6 bases). The CDR3 is 16 amino acids. Germline assignment: CDR1 SGHVS and CDR2 FQNEAQ. CDR3 DNA: TGTGTCTCAAGTAAAGTCAGGGGCGGAGGGAGCACTGAAGCTTTCTTT. Translation: CVSSKVRGGGSTEAFF.

This clonotype occurred a few times. The V call is TRBV10-3, the J call TRBJ2-4, with no clear D. This CDR3 has 14 residues. The V and J ends lost 10 bases and 0 bases respectively, with 13 bases between them. Germline V gives CDR1 ENHRY, CDR2 SYGVKD. The DNA of the CDR3 is TGTGCCACCTATCGCCTAATAGCCAAAAACATTCAGTACTTC. Its translation: CATYRLIAKNIQYF.

This clonotype was picked up many times. V and J are TRBV29-1 and TRBJ2-7; 10 nucleotides line up with TRBD1. This CDR3 comprises 12 residues. J was trimmed by 6 bases and V by 7 bases; bases with no gene match: 6. Germline CDR1 is SQVTM and CDR2 is ANQGSEA. As DNA, the CDR3 is TGCAGCGCCATGAGGACAGGGGGCGAGCAGTACTTC. This translates into CSAMRTGGEQYF.

This clonotype was picked up many times. The chain uses TRBV5-1 and TRBJ2-7; 7 bases line up with TRBD2. Losses at the gene ends were 6 bases for V and 3 bases for J; bases not matched to a gene: 6. CDR1 is SGHRS and CDR2 is YFSETQ in the germline V gene. This CDR3 is 13 amino acids long. The CDR3 sequence is CASKGLADYEQYF. CDR3 coding DNA: TGCGCCAGCAAAGGGCTAGCGGACTACGAGCAGTACTTC.

This clonotype was detected many times. V usage is TRBV29-1 and J usage is TRBJ2-5; no clear D gene. Between the trimmed V and J ends, which lost 4 bases and 4 bases, there was a span of 13 bases. The CDR3 is made up of 13 amino acids. CDR1 and CDR2 from the germline V gene are SQVTM and ANQGSEA. For the CDR3, the DNA is TGCAGCGTTGCCGCGAAGGTGGGAGAGACCCAGTACTTC. This codes for CSVAAKVGETQYF.